This section outlines one T cell receptor beta chain sequence together with its context. Source study methods: Estimates of nucleated cell counts were drawn from the amplification of reference gene primers. Produced via immunoSEQ multiplex PCR; TCRdb's table is partial and in-frame only. V, J and clone size are those of that table, while D and trimming were read from the DNA. The data contain about 190,000 clones, roughly 83% of them singletons. The sample comes from a study of blood T cell repertoires in COVID-19. The receptor comes from a man aged 40-50 years with acute COVID-19. Sequencing was performed on PBMCs or T cells enriched from blood (not recorded which).

For the CDR3, the DNA is TGTGCCAGCAGTGTCGAGGTTTCACCCCTCCACTTT. Translating gives CASSVEVSPLHF. V usage is TRBV25-1 and J usage is TRBJ1-6; no clear D gene. CDR1 MGHDK and CDR2 SYGVNS come from the germline V gene. V was cut by 4 bases and J by 9 bases, with 7 bases left in between. The CDR3 is 12 residues long.